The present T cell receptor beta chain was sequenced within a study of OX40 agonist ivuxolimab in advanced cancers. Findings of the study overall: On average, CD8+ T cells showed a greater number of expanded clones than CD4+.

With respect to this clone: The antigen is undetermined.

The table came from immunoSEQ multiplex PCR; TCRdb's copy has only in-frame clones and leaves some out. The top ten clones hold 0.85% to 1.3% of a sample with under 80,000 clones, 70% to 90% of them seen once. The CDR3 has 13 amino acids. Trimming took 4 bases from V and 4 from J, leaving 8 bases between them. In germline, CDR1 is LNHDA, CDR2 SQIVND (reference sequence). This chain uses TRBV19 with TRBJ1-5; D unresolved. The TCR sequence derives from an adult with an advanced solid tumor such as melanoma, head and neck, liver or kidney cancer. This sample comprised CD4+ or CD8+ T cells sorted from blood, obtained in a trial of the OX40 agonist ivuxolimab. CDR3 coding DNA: TGTGCCAGTAGTACAACAGATAATCAGCCCCAGCATTTT. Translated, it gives CASSTTDNQPQHF.